This is a list of T cell receptor beta chains from one sample in a study of OX40 agonist ivuxolimab in advanced cancers. TCRdb keeps only in-frame clones here, not all; method: immunoSEQ multiplex PCR. Altogether roughly 77,000 clones are present, less than 95% being singletons, with the ten largest covering approximately 10%. Sequencing was performed on CD4+ or CD8+ T cells sorted from blood, taken in a trial of the OX40 agonist ivuxolimab. The receptors derive from an adult with an advanced solid tumor such as melanoma, head and neck, liver or kidney cancer. Both conserved end residues are part of each CDR3. Fields, in order: J gene, V gene, clone size, D gene, CDR3 protein, CDR3 DNA. D genes are given only for firm matches. Not all rows give a size; the values are once, few, many and, for expanded clones, a class.

TRBJ1-2	TRBV7-9	.	TRBD1	CASSGYGTGGDYGYTF	TGTGCCAGCAGCGGATACGGGACAGGGGGAGACTATGGCTACACCTTC
TRBJ2-7	TRBV9	.	TRBD2	CASSPVAGGGRSTSYEQYF	TGTGCCAGCAGCCCCGTGGCGGGGGGGGGCCGATCAACAAGCTACGAGCAGTACTTC
TRBJ2-7	TRBV19	.	.	CASSMGRTEQYF	TGTGCCAGTAGTATGGGGAGGACCGAGCAGTACTTC
TRBJ1-5	TRBV4-2	.	TRBD1	CASSQGGQGEQPQHF	TGTGCCAGCAGCCAAGGAGGACAGGGTGAACAGCCCCAGCATTTT
TRBJ1-2	TRBV7-9	few	TRBD1	CASSLPAGQGYTF	TGTGCCAGCAGCTTACCGGCGGGACAGGGCTACACCTTC
TRBJ2-2	TRBV6-5	.	TRBD1	CASSSRGPGELFF	TGTGCCAGCAGCAGCAGGGGGCCCGGGGAGCTGTTTTTT
TRBJ1-1	TRBV6-4	few	.	CASKISSAAFF	TGTGCCAGCAAGATATCGTCGGCAGCTTTCTTT
TRBJ1-1	TRBV7-6	few	.	CASSTGTHMNTEAFF	TGTGCCAGCAGCACAGGGACACACATGAACACTGAAGCTTTCTTT
TRBJ2-5	TRBV7-7	.	.	CASSLSGGLPLETQYF	TGTGCCAGCAGCTTAAGTGGTGGCCTACCCCTAGAGACCCAGTACTTC
TRBJ1-2	TRBV29-1	once	.	CSVEDGGAGVYGYTF	TGCAGCGTTGAAGATGGAGGGGCTGGTGTCTATGGCTACACCTTC
TRBJ2-5	TRBV6-5	.	TRBD2	CASTPGLVEETQYF	TGTGCCAGCACCCCGGGACTAGTGGAAGAGACCCAGTACTTC
TRBJ1-2	TRBV6-6	.	.	CASSEPSHYGYTF	TGTGCCAGCAGTGAGCCATCGCACTATGGCTACACCTTC
TRBJ2-6	TRBV4-1	.	.	CASSQQSSGANVLTF	TGCGCCAGCAGCCAGCAGAGCTCTGGGGCCAACGTCCTGACTTTC
TRBJ2-1	TRBV5-8	.	TRBD2	CASSLLAGGNEQFF	TGTGCCAGCAGCCTACTAGCGGGGGGAAATGAGCAGTTCTTC
TRBJ2-3	TRBV9	.	.	CASSVFSRGSTDTQYF	TGTGCCAGCAGCGTATTTTCCCGGGGTAGCACAGATACGCAGTATTTT
TRBJ2-2	TRBV9	.	.	CASTALGGDGPGELFF	TGTGCCAGCACTGCCCTGGGCGGTGATGGGCCCGGGGAGCTGTTTTTT
TRBJ1-3	TRBV6-1	.	.	CASSGQPFSGNTIYF	TGTGCCAGCAGCGGACAGCCGTTCTCTGGAAACACCATATATTTT
TRBJ2-1	TRBV9	.	.	CASSVAKGGAEQFF	TGTGCCAGCAGCGTAGCTAAGGGGGGAGCGGAGCAGTTCTTC
TRBJ2-7	TRBV7-9	.	TRBD1	CASSLAQGLNEQYF	TGTGCCAGCAGCTTAGCACAGGGGCTAAACGAGCAGTACTTC
TRBJ2-5	TRBV14	.	TRBD2	CASSRPGLAGETQYF	TGTGCCAGCAGCCGACCGGGACTAGCGGGAGAGACCCAGTACTTC
TRBJ2-5	TRBV6-1	medium-sized	TRBD2	CASSELAGGQETQYF	TGTGCCAGCAGTGAACTAGCGGGGGGGCAAGAGACCCAGTACTTC
TRBJ2-7	TRBV4-1	.	.	CASSQTMDSFSYEQYF	TGCGCCAGCAGCCAAACAATGGACTCTTTTTCCTACGAGCAGTACTTC
TRBJ2-5	TRBV4-1	.	.	CASSQDLFSGGETQYF	TGCGCCAGCAGCCAAGATCTTTTTAGCGGCGGGGAGACCCAGTACTTC
TRBJ2-5	TRBV7-6	.	.	CASSPPGSQETQYF	TGTGCCAGCAGCCCCCCCGGGTCCCAAGAGACCCAGTACTTC
TRBJ2-6	TRBV10-3	.	.	CATQDWAGANVLTF	TGTGCCACCCAGGACTGGGCCGGGGCCAACGTCCTGACTTTC